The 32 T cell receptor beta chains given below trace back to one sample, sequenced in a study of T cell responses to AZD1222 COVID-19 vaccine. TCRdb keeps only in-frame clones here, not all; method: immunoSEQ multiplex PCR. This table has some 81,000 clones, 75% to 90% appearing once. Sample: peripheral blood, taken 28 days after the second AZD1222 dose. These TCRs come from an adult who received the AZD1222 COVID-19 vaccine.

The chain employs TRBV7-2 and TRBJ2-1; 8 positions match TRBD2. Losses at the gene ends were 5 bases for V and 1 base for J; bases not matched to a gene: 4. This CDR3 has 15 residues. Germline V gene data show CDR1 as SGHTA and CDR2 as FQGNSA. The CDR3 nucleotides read TGTGCCAGCAGCCGGGAGGGTGCGTCCTACAATGAGCAGTTCTTC. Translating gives CASSREGASYNEQFF.

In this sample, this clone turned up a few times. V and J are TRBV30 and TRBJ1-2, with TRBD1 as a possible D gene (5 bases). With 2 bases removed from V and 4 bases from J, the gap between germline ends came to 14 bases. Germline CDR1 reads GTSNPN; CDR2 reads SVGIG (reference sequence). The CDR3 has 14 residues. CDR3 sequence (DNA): TGTGCCTGGAGTCGGTCAAATGGGGGCTATGGCTACACCTTC. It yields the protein CAWSRSNGGYGYTF.

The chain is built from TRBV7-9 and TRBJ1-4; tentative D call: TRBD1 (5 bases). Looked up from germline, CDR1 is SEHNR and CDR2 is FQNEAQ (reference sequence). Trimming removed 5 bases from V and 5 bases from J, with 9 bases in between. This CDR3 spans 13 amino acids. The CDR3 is CASSPGQNEKLFF. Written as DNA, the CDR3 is TGTGCCAGCAGCCCCGGACAAAATGAAAAACTGTTTTTT.

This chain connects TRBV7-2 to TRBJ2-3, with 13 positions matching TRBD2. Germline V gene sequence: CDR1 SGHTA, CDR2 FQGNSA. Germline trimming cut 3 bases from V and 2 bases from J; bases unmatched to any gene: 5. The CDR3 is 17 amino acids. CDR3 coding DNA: TGTGCCAGCAGCTTTCGGACTAGCGGGGGTGACACAGATACGCAGTATTTT. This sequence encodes CASSFRTSGGDTDTQYF.

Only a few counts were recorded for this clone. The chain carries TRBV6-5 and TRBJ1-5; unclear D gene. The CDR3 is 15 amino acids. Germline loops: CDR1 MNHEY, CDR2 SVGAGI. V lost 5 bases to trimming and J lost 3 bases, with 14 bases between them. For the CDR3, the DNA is TGTGCCAGCAGTCCTGGGCGACGGTACAATCAGCCCCAGCATTTT. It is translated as CASSPGRRYNQPQHF.

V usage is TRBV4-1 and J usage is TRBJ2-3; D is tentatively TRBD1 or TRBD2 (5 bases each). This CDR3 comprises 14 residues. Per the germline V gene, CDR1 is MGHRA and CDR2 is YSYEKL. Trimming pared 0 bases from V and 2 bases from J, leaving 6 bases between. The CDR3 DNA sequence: TGCGCCAGCAGCCAAGAAGGGACCACAGATACGCAGTATTTT. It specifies CASSQEGTTDTQYF.

The CDR3 nucleotides are TGCGCCAGCAGCTTGTTGCCTAGCGGGAGTGTAGATACGCAGTATTTT. This encodes CASSLLPSGSVDTQYF. This sequence joins TRBV5-1 and TRBJ2-3, with 10 bases that match TRBD2. Germline lookup yields CDR1 SGHRS and CDR2 YFSETQ. There are 16 residues in the CDR3. The junction had 7 bases not matched to a gene; V was cut back by 1 base and J by 5 bases. Variable domain in full (rest from reference TRBV5-1 and TRBJ2-3): KAGVTQTPRYLIKTRGQQVTLSCSPISGHRSVSWYQQTPGQGLQFLFEYFSETQRNKGNFPGRFSGRQFSNSRSEMNVSTLELGDSALYLCASSLLPSGSVDTQYFGPGTRLTVL.

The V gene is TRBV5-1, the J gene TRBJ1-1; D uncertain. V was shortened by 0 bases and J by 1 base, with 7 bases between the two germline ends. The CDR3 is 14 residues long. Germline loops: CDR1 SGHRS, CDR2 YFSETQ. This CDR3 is CASSLATANTEAFF. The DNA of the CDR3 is TGCGCCAGCAGCTTGGCTACAGCGAACACTGAAGCTTTCTTT.

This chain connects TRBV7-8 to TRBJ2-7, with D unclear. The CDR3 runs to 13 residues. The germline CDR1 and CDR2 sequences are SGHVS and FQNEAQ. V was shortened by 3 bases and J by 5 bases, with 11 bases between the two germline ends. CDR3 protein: CASSLRFNNEQYF. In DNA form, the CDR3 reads TGTGCCAGCAGCTTGCGGTTTAATAACGAGCAGTACTTC.

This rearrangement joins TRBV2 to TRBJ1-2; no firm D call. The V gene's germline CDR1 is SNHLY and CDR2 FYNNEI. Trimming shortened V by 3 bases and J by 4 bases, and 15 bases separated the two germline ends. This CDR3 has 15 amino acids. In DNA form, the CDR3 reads TGTGCCAGCAGTGAGAGTCGAGCCGCGGGCTATGGCTACACCTTC. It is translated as CASSESRAAGYGYTF.

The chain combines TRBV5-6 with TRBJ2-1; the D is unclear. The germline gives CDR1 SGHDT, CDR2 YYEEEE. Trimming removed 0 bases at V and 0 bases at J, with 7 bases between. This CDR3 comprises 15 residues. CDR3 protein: CASSLGGSSYNEQFF. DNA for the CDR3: TGTGCCAGCAGCTTGGGAGGTAGCTCCTACAATGAGCAGTTCTTC.

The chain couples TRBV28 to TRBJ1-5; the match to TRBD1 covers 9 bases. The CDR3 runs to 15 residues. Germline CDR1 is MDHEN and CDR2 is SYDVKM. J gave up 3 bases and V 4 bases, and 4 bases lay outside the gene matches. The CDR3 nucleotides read TGTGCCAGCAGTTCAACAGGGGGCGTCAATCAGCCCCAGCATTTT. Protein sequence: CASSSTGGVNQPQHF.

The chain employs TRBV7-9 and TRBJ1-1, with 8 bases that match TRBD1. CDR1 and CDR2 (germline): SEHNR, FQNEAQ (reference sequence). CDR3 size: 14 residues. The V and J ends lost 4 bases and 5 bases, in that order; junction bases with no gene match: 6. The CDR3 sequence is CASSSLGQGTEAFF. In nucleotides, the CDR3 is TGTGCCAGCAGCTCTCTCGGACAGGGAACTGAAGCTTTCTTT.

This CDR3 is CASSISGRGYTGELFF. The CDR3 bases are TGTGCCAGCAGCATTAGCGGGAGGGGATACACCGGGGAGCTGTTTTTT. The V and J genes are TRBV7-2 and TRBJ2-2; 11 nucleotides line up with TRBD2. Per the germline V gene, CDR1 is SGHTA and CDR2 is FQGNSA. The CDR3 sequence is 16 residues long. V lost 5 bases to trimming and J lost 3 bases; unmatched junction nucleotides: 5.

CDR3 bases: TGCGCCAGCAGCCAAGATCGGCTGGTGCAGAATGGCTACACCTTC. Amino acid sequence: CASSQDRLVQNGYTF. The chain joins TRBV4-1 to TRBJ1-2; D uncertain. This CDR3 is 15 amino acids long. V was cut by 0 bases and J by 6 bases, with 14 bases left in between. CDR1 is MGHRA, CDR2 YSYEKL, per germline.

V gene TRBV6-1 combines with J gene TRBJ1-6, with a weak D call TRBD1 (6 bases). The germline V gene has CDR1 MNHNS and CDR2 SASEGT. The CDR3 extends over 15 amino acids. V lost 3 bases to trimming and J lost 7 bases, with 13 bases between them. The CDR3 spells CASSDSTGRNSPLHF. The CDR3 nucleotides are TGTGCCAGCAGTGATTCCACAGGGAGAAATTCACCCCTCCACTTT.

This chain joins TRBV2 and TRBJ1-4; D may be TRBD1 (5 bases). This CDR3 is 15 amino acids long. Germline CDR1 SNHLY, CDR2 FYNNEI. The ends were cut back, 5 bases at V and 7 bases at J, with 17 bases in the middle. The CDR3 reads CASSPLGARGEKLFF. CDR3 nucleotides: TGTGCCAGCAGTCCTCTAGGGGCTAGGGGTGAAAAACTGTTTTTT.

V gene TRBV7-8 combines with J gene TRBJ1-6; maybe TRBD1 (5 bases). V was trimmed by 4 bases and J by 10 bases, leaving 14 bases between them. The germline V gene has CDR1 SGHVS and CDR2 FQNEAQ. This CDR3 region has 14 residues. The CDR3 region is CASSSRGSGSPLHF. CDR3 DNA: TGTGCCAGCAGCTCACGGGGCAGTGGATCACCCCTCCACTTT.

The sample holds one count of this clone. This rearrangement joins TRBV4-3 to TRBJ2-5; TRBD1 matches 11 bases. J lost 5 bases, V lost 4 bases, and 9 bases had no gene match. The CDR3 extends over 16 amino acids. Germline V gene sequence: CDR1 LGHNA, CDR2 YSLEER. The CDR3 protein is CASSRQGQGGPETQYF. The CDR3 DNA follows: TGCGCCAGCAGCCGCCAGGGACAGGGGGGTCCGGAGACCCAGTACTTC.

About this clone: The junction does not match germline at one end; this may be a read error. The CDR3 loop is CASSDGIQDFSMF. The CDR3 DNA is TGTGCCAGCAGCGATGGGATACAGGATTTCTCGATGTTT. This chain joins TRBV28 and TRBJ1-1, with D possibly TRBD1 on 5 matching bases. This CDR3 is built from 13 residues. CDR1 is MDHEN, CDR2 SYDVKM, per germline.

This CDR3 reads CASSLSPGSTDTQYF. In DNA form, the CDR3 reads TGCGCCAGCAGCCTATCCCCGGGAAGCACAGATACGCAGTATTTT. V and J are TRBV4-1 and TRBJ2-3; TRBD2 is a possible D gene (5 bases). This CDR3 has 15 amino acids. V dropped 4 bases and J dropped 0 bases, with 11 bases sitting between them. Germline-derived CDR1 and CDR2 are MGHRA and YSYEKL.

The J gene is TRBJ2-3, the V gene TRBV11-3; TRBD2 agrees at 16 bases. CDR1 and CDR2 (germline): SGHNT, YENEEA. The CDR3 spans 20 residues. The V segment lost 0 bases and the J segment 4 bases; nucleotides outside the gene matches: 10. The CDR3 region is CASSLEGTGTSGRAADTQYF. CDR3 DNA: TGTGCCAGCAGCTTAGAAGGGACCGGGACTAGCGGGAGGGCAGCAGATACGCAGTATTTT.

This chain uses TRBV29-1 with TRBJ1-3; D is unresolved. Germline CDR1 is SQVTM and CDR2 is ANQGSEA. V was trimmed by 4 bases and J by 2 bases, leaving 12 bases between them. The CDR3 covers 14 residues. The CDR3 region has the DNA TGCAGCGTTGCCGCAGGTGGTACTGGAAACACCATATATTTT. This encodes CSVAAGGTGNTIYF.

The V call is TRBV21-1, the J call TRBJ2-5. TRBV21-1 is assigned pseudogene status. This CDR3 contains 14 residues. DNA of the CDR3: TGTGCCAGCAGCAAATATAACTCCTTAGGGACCCAGTACTTC. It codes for CASSKYNSLGTQYF.

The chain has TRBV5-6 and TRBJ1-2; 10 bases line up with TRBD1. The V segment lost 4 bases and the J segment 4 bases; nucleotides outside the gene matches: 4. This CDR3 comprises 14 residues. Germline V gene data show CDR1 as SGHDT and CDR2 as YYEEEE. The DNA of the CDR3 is TGTGCCAGCAGCATGGACAGGGGGTCCTATGGCTACACCTTC. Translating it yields CASSMDRGSYGYTF. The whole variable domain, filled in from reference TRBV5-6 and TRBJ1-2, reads DAGVTQSPTHLIKTRGQQVTLRCSPKSGHDTVSWYQQALGQGPQFIFQYYEEEERQRGNFPDRFSGHQFPNYSSELNVNALLLGDSALYLCASSMDRGSYGYTFGSGTRLTVV.

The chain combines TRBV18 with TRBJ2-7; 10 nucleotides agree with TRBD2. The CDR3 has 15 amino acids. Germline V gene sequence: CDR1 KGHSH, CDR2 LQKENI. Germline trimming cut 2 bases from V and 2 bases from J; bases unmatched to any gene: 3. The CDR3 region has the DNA TGTGCCAGCTCACCAAGGACTAGCGGTCCCTACGAGCAGTACTTC. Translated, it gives CASSPRTSGPYEQYF.

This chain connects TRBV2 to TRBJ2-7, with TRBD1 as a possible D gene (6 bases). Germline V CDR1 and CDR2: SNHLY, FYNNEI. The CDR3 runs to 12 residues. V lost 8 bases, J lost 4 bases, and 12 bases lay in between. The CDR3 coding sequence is TGTGCCAGCGGAACAGGGATGTACGAGCAGTACTTC. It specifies CASGTGMYEQYF.

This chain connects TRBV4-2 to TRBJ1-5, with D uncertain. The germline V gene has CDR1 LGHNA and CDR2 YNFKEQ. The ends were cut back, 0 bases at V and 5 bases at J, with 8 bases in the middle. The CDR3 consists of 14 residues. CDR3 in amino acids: CASSQDIGYQPQHF. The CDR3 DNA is TGTGCCAGCAGCCAAGATATAGGTTATCAGCCCCAGCATTTT.

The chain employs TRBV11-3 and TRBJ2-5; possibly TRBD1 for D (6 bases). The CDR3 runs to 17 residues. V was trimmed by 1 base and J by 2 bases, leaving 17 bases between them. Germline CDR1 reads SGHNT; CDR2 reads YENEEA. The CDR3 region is CASSLGGTGQFQETQYF. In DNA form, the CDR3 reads TGTGCCAGCAGCTTAGGTGGAACTGGACAGTTTCAAGAGACCCAGTACTTC.

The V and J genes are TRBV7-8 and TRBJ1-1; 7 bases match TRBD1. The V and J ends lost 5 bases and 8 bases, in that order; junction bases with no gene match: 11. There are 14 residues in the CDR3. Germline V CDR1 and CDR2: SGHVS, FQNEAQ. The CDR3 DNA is TGTGCCAGCAGCCTCTACCGGGACAGCCGCGAAGCTTTCTTT. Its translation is CASSLYRDSREAFF.

In DNA, the CDR3 is TGTGCCAGCAAGAGGGGGGGACAGGGTTATTCACCCCTCCACTTT. Amino acids: CASKRGGQGYSPLHF. The V and J genes are TRBV19 and TRBJ1-6, with 9 bases lining up with TRBD1. Trimming at V came to 9 bases and at J to 8 bases, leaving 11 bases not matched to a gene. Germline CDR1 is LNHDA and CDR2 is SQIVND (reference sequence). The CDR3 spans 15 residues.

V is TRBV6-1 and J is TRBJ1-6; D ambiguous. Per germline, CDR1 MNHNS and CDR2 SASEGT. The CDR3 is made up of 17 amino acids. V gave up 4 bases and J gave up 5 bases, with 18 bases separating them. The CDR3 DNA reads TGTGCCAGCAGTGGCGCCGGGAGTCGTGGGGATAATTCACCCCTCCACTTT. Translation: CASSGAGSRGDNSPLHF.